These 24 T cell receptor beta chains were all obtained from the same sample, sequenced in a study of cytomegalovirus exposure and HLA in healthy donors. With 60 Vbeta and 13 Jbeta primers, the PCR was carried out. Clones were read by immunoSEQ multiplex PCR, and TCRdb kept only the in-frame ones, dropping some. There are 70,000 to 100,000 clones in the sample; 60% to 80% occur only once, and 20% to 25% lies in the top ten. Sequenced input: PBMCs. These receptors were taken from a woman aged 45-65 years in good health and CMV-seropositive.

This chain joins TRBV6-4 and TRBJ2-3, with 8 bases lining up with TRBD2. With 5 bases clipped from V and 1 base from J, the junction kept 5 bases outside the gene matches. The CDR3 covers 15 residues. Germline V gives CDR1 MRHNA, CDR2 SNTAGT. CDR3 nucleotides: TGTGCCAGCAGTCCCACGGGAGGGGGCACAGATACGCAGTATTTT. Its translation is CASSPTGGGTDTQYF.

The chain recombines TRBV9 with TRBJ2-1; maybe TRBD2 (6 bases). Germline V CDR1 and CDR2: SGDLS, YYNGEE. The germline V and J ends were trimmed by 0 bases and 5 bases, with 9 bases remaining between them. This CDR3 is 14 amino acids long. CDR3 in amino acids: CASSVGLGDNEQFF. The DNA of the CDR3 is TGTGCCAGCAGCGTAGGACTAGGGGACAATGAGCAGTTCTTC.

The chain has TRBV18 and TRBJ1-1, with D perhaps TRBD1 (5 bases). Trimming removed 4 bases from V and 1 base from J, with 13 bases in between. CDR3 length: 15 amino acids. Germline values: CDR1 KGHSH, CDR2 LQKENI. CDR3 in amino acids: CASSLPSRANTEAFF. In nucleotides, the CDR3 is TGTGCCAGCTCACTTCCCTCCAGGGCGAACACTGAAGCTTTCTTT.

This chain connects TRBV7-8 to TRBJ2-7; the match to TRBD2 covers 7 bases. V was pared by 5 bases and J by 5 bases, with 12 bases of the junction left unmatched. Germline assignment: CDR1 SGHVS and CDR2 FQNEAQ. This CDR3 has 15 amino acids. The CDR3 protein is CASSQRRERGHEQYV. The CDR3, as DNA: TGTGCCAGCAGCCAGCGTAGGGAGCGGGGTCACGAGCAGTACGTC.

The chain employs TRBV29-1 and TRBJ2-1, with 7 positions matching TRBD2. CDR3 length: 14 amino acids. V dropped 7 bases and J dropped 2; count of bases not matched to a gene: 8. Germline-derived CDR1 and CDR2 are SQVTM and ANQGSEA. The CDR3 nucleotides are TGCAGCGCAGGACTAGTAAAAACCTACAATGAGCAGTTCTTC. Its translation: CSAGLVKTYNEQFF.

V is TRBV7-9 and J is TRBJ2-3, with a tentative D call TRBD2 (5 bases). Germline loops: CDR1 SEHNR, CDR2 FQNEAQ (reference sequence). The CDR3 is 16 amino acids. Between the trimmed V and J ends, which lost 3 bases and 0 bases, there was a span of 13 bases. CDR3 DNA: TGTGCCAGCAGCTTTGGACTGGGGTCTAGCACAGATACGCAGTATTTT. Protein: CASSFGLGSSTDTQYF.

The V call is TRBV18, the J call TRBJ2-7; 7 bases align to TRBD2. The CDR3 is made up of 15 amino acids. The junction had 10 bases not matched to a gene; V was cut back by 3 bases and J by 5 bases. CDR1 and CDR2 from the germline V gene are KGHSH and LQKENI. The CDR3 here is CASSPLGGSRDEQYV. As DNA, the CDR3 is TGTGCCAGCTCACCGTTGGGCGGGAGCCGGGACGAGCAGTACGTC.

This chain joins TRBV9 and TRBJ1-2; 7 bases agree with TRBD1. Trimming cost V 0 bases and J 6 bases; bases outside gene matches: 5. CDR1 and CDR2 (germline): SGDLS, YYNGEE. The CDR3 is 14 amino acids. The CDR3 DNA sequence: TGTGCCAGCAGCGTAGGTTTAGGGGGCCATGGCTACACCTTC. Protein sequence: CASSVGLGGHGYTF.

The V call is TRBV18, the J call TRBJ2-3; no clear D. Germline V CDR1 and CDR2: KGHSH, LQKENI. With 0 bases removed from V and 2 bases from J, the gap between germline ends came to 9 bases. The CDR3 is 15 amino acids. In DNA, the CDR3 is TGTGCCAGCTCACCACCGTCTAGACCCACAGATACGCAGTATTTT. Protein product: CASSPPSRPTDTQYF.

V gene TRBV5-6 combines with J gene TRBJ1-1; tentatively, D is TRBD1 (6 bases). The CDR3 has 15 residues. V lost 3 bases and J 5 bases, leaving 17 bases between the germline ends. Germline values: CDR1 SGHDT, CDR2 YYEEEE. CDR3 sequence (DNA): TGTGCCAGCAGCTCCGGGGGGGGCGGGATGACTGAAGCTTTCTTT. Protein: CASSSGGGGMTEAFF.

CDR3 sequence (DNA): TGTGCCATCAGTGAGGGATGGCGGGGGGTCTCCTACGAGCAGTACTTC. The encoded protein is CAISEGWRGVSYEQYF. The chain couples TRBV10-3 to TRBJ2-7; 8 positions match TRBD2. CDR1 and CDR2 (germline): ENHRY, SYGVKD. With 2 bases clipped from V and 0 bases from J, the junction kept 6 bases outside the gene matches. The CDR3 sequence is 16 residues long.

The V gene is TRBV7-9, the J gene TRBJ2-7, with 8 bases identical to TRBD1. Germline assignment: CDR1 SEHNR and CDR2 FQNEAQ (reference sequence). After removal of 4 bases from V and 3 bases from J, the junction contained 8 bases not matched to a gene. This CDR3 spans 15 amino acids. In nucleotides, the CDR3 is TGTGCCAGCAGCTACCCCCAAGGACAGGGCTACGAGCAGTACTTC. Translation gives CASSYPQGQGYEQYF.

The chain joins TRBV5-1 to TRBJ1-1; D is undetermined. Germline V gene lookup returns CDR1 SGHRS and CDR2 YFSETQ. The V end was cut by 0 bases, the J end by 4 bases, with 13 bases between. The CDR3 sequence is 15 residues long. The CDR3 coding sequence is TGCGCCAGCAGCTTGGGGATGGGCTCGATCACTGAAGCTTTCTTT. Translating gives CASSLGMGSITEAFF.

The CDR3 loop reads CASIPQGADNAFF. The CDR3 region has the DNA TGTGCCAGCATTCCACAGGGGGCCGATAACGCTTTCTTT. The chain employs TRBV6-6 and TRBJ1-1; 9 bases line up with TRBD1. Germline V gene lookup returns CDR1 MNHNY and CDR2 SVGAGI (reference sequence). The CDR3 covers 13 residues. After removal of 7 bases from V and 11 bases from J, the junction contained 11 bases not matched to a gene.

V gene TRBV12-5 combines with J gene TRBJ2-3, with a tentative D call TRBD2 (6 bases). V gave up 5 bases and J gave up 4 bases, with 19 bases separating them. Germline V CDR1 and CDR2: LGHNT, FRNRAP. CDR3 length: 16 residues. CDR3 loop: CASGTQLAGLADTQYF. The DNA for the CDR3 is TGTGCTAGTGGTACGCAACTAGCCGGGCTGGCAGATACGCAGTATTTT.

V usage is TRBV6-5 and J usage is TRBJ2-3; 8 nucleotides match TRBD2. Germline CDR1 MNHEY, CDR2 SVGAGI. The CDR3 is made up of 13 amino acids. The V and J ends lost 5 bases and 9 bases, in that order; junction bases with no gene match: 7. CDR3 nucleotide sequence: TGTGCCAGCAGTCCCGGGAGGGCGGGGACGCAGTATTTT. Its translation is CASSPGRAGTQYF.

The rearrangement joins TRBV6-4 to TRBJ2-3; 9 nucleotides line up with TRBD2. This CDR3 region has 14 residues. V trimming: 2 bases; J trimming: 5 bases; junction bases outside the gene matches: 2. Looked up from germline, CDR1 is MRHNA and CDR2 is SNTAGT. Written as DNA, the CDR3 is TGTGCCAGCAGTGACCGCGGGGGGGGAGATACGCAGTATTTT. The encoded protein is CASSDRGGGDTQYF.

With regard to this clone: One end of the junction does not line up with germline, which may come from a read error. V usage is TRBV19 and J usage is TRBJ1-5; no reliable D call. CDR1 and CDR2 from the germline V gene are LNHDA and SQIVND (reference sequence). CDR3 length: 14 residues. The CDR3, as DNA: TGTGCCAGTAGTCTAGACCAGTCCAATCAGCCCCAGCATTTT. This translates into CASSLDQSNQPQHF.

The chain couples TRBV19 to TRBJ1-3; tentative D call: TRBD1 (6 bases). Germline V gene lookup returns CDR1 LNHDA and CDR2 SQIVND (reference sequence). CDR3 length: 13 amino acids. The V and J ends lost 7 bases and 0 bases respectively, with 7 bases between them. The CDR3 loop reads CASMTGSGNTIYF. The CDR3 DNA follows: TGTGCCAGTATGACAGGCTCTGGAAACACCATATATTTT.

Written as DNA, the CDR3 is TGTGCCAGCAGGGGGACAGGGGATAATTCACCCCTCCACTTT. Translation gives CASRGTGDNSPLHF. J is TRBJ1-6 and V is TRBV5-8; 10 nucleotides agree with TRBD1. Unmatched junction bases numbered 1, after V lost 5 bases and J lost 5 bases. The CDR3 loop spans 14 amino acids. The germline CDR1 and CDR2 sequences are SGHTS and YDEGEE.

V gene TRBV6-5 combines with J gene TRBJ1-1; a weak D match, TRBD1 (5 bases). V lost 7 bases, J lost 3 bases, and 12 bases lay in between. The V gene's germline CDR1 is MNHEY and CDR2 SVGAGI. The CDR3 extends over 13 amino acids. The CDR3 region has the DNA TGTGCCAGCACTGAAACAGGCTACACTGAAGCTTTCTTT. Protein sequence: CASTETGYTEAFF.

This chain's CDR3 is CASGPTGNTEKLFF. CDR3 sequence (DNA): TGTGCCAGCGGTCCTACAGGGAATACTGAAAAACTGTTTTTT. The chain employs TRBV7-2 and TRBJ1-4; the D gene is possibly TRBD1 (6 bases). The CDR3 contains 14 residues. The germline V gene has CDR1 SGHTA and CDR2 FQGNSA. V was pared by 8 bases and J by 7 bases, with 17 bases between.

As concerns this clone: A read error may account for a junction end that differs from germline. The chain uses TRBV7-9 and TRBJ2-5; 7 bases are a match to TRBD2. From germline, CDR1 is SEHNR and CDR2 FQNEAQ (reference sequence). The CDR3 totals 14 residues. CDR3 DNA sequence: TGTGCCGGCAGCCGTAGACTAGCCCAAGAGACCCAGTACTTC. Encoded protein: CAGSRRLAQETQYF. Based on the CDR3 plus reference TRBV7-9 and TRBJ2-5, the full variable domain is DTGVSQNPRHKITKRGQNVTFRCDPISEHNRLYWYRQTLGQGPEFLTYFQNEAQLEKSRLLSDRFSAERPKGSFSTLEIQRTEQGDSAMYLCAGSRRLAQETQYFGPGTRLLVL.

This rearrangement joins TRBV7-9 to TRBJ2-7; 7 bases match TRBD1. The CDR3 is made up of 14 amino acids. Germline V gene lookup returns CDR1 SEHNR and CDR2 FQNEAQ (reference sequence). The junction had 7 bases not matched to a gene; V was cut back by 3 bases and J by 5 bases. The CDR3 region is CASSFDRARDEQYV. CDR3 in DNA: TGTGCCAGCAGCTTTGACAGGGCGCGGGACGAGCAGTACGTC.